This is a list of T cell receptor beta chains from one sample in a study of identical twins. A single record per CDR3 protein comes from TCRdb applying MiXCR to the 5' RACE reads. The sample lists about 920,000 distinct CDR3 sequences, more than 9% occurring once. The sample also formed part of further work on yellow fever vaccine responses in identical twins.

Material for sequencing was PBMCs. The receptors were sampled from a woman aged 18-29 years in good health. The CDR3 runs from the conserved cysteine through the conserved F or W. Fields, in order: D gene, J gene, V gene, clone size, CDR3 protein, CDR3 DNA. D genes are given only for firm matches. Only part of the rows carry a size: once, few, many, or a class if the clone is expanded.

d_call: NA; j_call: TRBJ1-5; v_call: TRBV12-3/TRBV12-4; clone_size: many; cdr3_aa: CASSLGFSAGQPQHF; cdr3_nt: TGTGCCAGCAGTTTGGGGTTTTCGGCGGGTCAGCCCCAGCATTTT
d_call: NA; j_call: TRBJ2-5; v_call: TRBV20-1; clone_size: many; cdr3_aa: CSATTRETQYF; cdr3_nt: TGCAGTGCTACGACTCGAGAGACCCAGTACTTC
d_call: NA; j_call: TRBJ2-1; v_call: TRBV12-3/TRBV12-4; clone_size: NA; cdr3_aa: CASTLSVNEQFF; cdr3_nt: TGTGCCAGCACCCTCAGCGTGAATGAGCAGTTCTTC
d_call: NA; j_call: TRBJ1-4; v_call: TRBV10-3; clone_size: many; cdr3_aa: CAISEFAGEKLFF; cdr3_nt: TGTGCCATCAGTGAATTTGCCGGAGAAAAACTGTTTTTT
d_call: NA; j_call: TRBJ1-6; v_call: TRBV6-5; clone_size: few; cdr3_aa: CASSYSYYRSSGMLHF; cdr3_nt: TGTGCCAGCAGTTACTCTTACTACAGGTCCTCTGGGATGCTCCACTTT
d_call: NA; j_call: TRBJ1-1; v_call: TRBV5-1; clone_size: few; cdr3_aa: CASSLEGSGTEAFF; cdr3_nt: TGCGCCAGCAGCTTGGAGGGGTCTGGCACTGAAGCTTTCTTT
d_call: NA; j_call: TRBJ2-5; v_call: TRBV7-8; clone_size: NA; cdr3_aa: CASSLADSLGPPGTQYF; cdr3_nt: TGTGCCAGCAGCTTAGCGGACAGCCTGGGACCACCGGGGACCCAGTACTTC
d_call: TRBD2; j_call: TRBJ2-7; v_call: TRBV5-1; clone_size: few; cdr3_aa: CASSPSSGRGEQYF; cdr3_nt: TGCGCCAGCAGCCCGTCTAGCGGGAGGGGCGAGCAGTACTTC
d_call: NA; j_call: TRBJ1-4; v_call: TRBV7-6; clone_size: few; cdr3_aa: CASKIRSDSEKLFF; cdr3_nt: TGTGCCAGCAAGATTCGATCCGACAGTGAAAAACTGTTTTTT
d_call: NA; j_call: TRBJ2-6; v_call: TRBV12-3/TRBV12-4; clone_size: few; cdr3_aa: CATVAGAKGNSGANVLTF; cdr3_nt: TGTGCCACGGTCGCGGGGGCCAAGGGGAACTCTGGGGCCAACGTCCTGACTTTC
d_call: NA; j_call: TRBJ2-3; v_call: TRBV28; clone_size: few; cdr3_aa: CASSLYSKATQYF; cdr3_nt: TGTGCCAGCAGTTTATATTCTAAGGCTACGCAGTATTTT
d_call: TRBD2; j_call: TRBJ2-3; v_call: TRBV5-1; clone_size: NA; cdr3_aa: CASSYGTSGNTDTQYF; cdr3_nt: TGCGCCAGCAGCTACGGGACTAGCGGTAATACAGATACGCAGTATTTT
d_call: NA; j_call: TRBJ2-7; v_call: TRBV7-2; clone_size: few; cdr3_aa: CASSLQGRSSYEQYF; cdr3_nt: TGTGCCAGCAGCTTACAAGGCAGGAGCTCCTACGAGCAGTACTTC
d_call: TRBD2; j_call: TRBJ2-3; v_call: TRBV28; clone_size: NA; cdr3_aa: CASSPGGPFKDTQYF; cdr3_nt: TGTGCCAGCAGCCCGGGGGGGCCATTTAAAGATACGCAGTATTTT
d_call: NA; j_call: TRBJ1-2; v_call: TRBV2; clone_size: NA; cdr3_aa: CAIRRQASYTF; cdr3_nt: TGTGCTATTAGGCGACAGGCAAGCTACACCTTC
d_call: TRBD1; j_call: TRBJ2-3; v_call: TRBV24-1; clone_size: NA; cdr3_aa: CATSRGTGGLRTDTQYF; cdr3_nt: TGTGCCACCAGTCGCGGGACAGGGGGCTTGCGCACAGATACGCAGTATTTT
d_call: TRBD1; j_call: TRBJ2-7; v_call: TRBV27; clone_size: NA; cdr3_aa: CASRGDRGTYEQYF; cdr3_nt: TGTGCCAGCAGGGGGGACAGGGGGACGTACGAGCAGTACTTC
d_call: TRBD1; j_call: TRBJ1-5; v_call: TRBV28; clone_size: many; cdr3_aa: CASRPQGQQPQHF; cdr3_nt: TGTGCCAGCAGGCCACAGGGGCAACAGCCCCAGCATTTT
d_call: NA; j_call: TRBJ1-1; v_call: TRBV7-9; clone_size: few; cdr3_aa: CASSFWGQANTEAFF; cdr3_nt: TGTGCCAGCAGCTTTTGGGGCCAGGCCAACACTGAAGCTTTCTTT
d_call: TRBD1; j_call: TRBJ2-1; v_call: TRBV27; clone_size: NA; cdr3_aa: CASSPMDRGPYNEQFF; cdr3_nt: TGTGCCAGCAGTCCAATGGACAGGGGTCCCTACAATGAGCAGTTCTTC
d_call: NA; j_call: TRBJ2-3; v_call: TRBV29-1; clone_size: NA; cdr3_aa: CSVGLVGRGESDTQYF; cdr3_nt: TGCAGCGTTGGCTTGGTGGGCAGGGGGGAGTCGGATACGCAGTATTTT
d_call: NA; j_call: TRBJ1-5; v_call: TRBV11-2; clone_size: NA; cdr3_aa: CASSLHTGTLYSNQPQHF; cdr3_nt: TGTGCCAGCAGCTTACACACCGGGACACTATATAGCAATCAGCCCCAGCATTTT
d_call: NA; j_call: TRBJ2-7; v_call: TRBV12-3/TRBV12-4; clone_size: NA; cdr3_aa: CASSLQTGSTYEQYF; cdr3_nt: TGTGCCAGCAGTCTCCAGACAGGTTCAACCTACGAGCAGTACTTC
d_call: TRBD2; j_call: TRBJ2-5; v_call: TRBV28; clone_size: NA; cdr3_aa: CASSLSTSEETQYF; cdr3_nt: TGTGCCAGCAGTTTAAGTACTAGCGAAGAGACCCAGTACTTC
d_call: NA; j_call: TRBJ2-3; v_call: TRBV7-9; clone_size: few; cdr3_aa: CASSLAHFQLSTDTQYF; cdr3_nt: TGTGCCAGCAGCTTAGCGCATTTTCAACTTAGCACAGATACGCAGTATTTT
d_call: TRBD1; j_call: TRBJ1-5; v_call: TRBV12-3/TRBV12-4; clone_size: few; cdr3_aa: CASSQSFPGQGLNQPQHF; cdr3_nt: TGTGCCAGCAGCCAATCGTTCCCGGGACAGGGTCTCAATCAGCCCCAGCATTTT
d_call: TRBD2; j_call: TRBJ2-1; v_call: TRBV9; clone_size: NA; cdr3_aa: CASSPRASGSHEQFF; cdr3_nt: TGTGCCAGCAGCCCCCGGGCTAGCGGGAGTCATGAGCAGTTCTTC
d_call: TRBD2; j_call: TRBJ2-7; v_call: TRBV7-6; clone_size: few; cdr3_aa: CASSLGGTRQQEQYF; cdr3_nt: TGTGCCAGCAGCTTGGGTGGGACTAGACAGCAAGAGCAGTACTTC
d_call: NA; j_call: TRBJ2-1; v_call: TRBV27; clone_size: many; cdr3_aa: CASRDRLDNEQFF; cdr3_nt: TGTGCCAGCAGGGACAGACTAGACAATGAGCAGTTCTTC
d_call: TRBD2; j_call: TRBJ2-1; v_call: TRBV5-1; clone_size: NA; cdr3_aa: CASSWRTSGRAEQFF; cdr3_nt: TGCGCCAGCAGCTGGAGGACTAGCGGGAGGGCTGAGCAGTTCTTC
d_call: TRBD2; j_call: TRBJ2-3; v_call: TRBV12-3/TRBV12-4; clone_size: many; cdr3_aa: CASSLKLAGGADTQYF; cdr3_nt: TGTGCCAGCAGTTTGAAACTAGCGGGAGGGGCAGATACGCAGTATTTT
d_call: TRBD1; j_call: TRBJ1-2; v_call: TRBV27; clone_size: few; cdr3_aa: CASSSQDRDSPYTF; cdr3_nt: TGTGCCAGCAGTTCTCAAGACCGGGACAGCCCCTACACCTTC
d_call: NA; j_call: TRBJ2-1; v_call: TRBV27; clone_size: few; cdr3_aa: CASSLTGILPYNEQFF; cdr3_nt: TGTGCCAGCAGTCTGACCGGGATCCTCCCCTACAATGAGCAGTTCTTC
d_call: NA; j_call: TRBJ1-1; v_call: TRBV15; clone_size: NA; cdr3_aa: CATSSFRDLNTEAFF; cdr3_nt: TGTGCCACCAGCAGCTTCAGGGATCTGAACACTGAAGCTTTCTTT
d_call: TRBD2; j_call: TRBJ2-5; v_call: TRBV5-1; clone_size: many; cdr3_aa: CASSLELAGKETQYF; cdr3_nt: TGCGCCAGCAGCTTGGAACTAGCGGGAAAAGAGACCCAGTACTTC
d_call: NA; j_call: TRBJ2-2; v_call: TRBV5-5; clone_size: NA; cdr3_aa: CASSSGRLGPNTGELFF; cdr3_nt: TGTGCCAGCAGCAGTGGGAGGCTAGGACCGAACACCGGGGAGCTGTTTTTT
d_call: NA; j_call: TRBJ2-1; v_call: TRBV7-3; clone_size: NA; cdr3_aa: CASSSGIGNEQFF; cdr3_nt: TGTGCCAGCAGCTCGGGCATCGGCAATGAGCAGTTCTTC
d_call: TRBD1; j_call: TRBJ2-2; v_call: TRBV7-9; clone_size: NA; cdr3_aa: CASSIRDRGTGELFF; cdr3_nt: TGTGCCAGCAGCATCCGGGACAGGGGGACCGGGGAGCTGTTTTTT
d_call: TRBD1; j_call: TRBJ1-4; v_call: TRBV7-6; clone_size: many; cdr3_aa: CASSPGQQKLFF; cdr3_nt: TGTGCCAGCAGCCCGGGACAGCAAAAACTGTTTTTT
d_call: NA; j_call: TRBJ1-1; v_call: TRBV11-2; clone_size: few; cdr3_aa: CASSLSLQGTEAFF; cdr3_nt: TGTGCCAGCAGCTTAAGTTTGCAGGGAACTGAAGCTTTCTTT
d_call: TRBD2; j_call: TRBJ2-2; v_call: TRBV20-1; clone_size: few; cdr3_aa: CSAELAGLGYTGELFF; cdr3_nt: TGCAGTGCGGAATTAGCGGGACTAGGGTACACCGGGGAGCTGTTTTTT
d_call: TRBD2; j_call: TRBJ2-1; v_call: TRBV28; clone_size: NA; cdr3_aa: CASSLGLAGGRDNEQFF; cdr3_nt: TGTGCCAGCAGTTTGGGGTTAGCGGGAGGGCGTGACAATGAGCAGTTCTTC
d_call: NA; j_call: TRBJ2-5; v_call: TRBV4-1; clone_size: many; cdr3_aa: CASSQGAQETQYF; cdr3_nt: TGCGCCAGCAGCCAAGGCGCCCAAGAGACCCAGTACTTC
d_call: NA; j_call: TRBJ1-1; v_call: TRBV5-1; clone_size: NA; cdr3_aa: CASSLDKGGTEAFF; cdr3_nt: TGCGCCAGCAGCTTGGATAAGGGGGGCACTGAAGCTTTCTTT
d_call: NA; j_call: TRBJ1-3; v_call: TRBV20-1; clone_size: many; cdr3_aa: CSARDPGGGNTIYF; cdr3_nt: TGCAGTGCTAGAGATCCGGGAGGGGGAAACACCATATATTTT
d_call: NA; j_call: TRBJ1-5; v_call: TRBV5-6; clone_size: many; cdr3_aa: CASSLGSLDQPQHF; cdr3_nt: TGTGCCAGCAGCTTGGGGTCACTTGATCAGCCCCAGCATTTT
d_call: NA; j_call: TRBJ1-1; v_call: TRBV7-2; clone_size: NA; cdr3_aa: CASSPRARSMNTEAFF; cdr3_nt: TGTGCCAGCAGCCCTCGGGCCCGCTCGATGAACACTGAAGCTTTCTTT
d_call: NA; j_call: TRBJ2-2; v_call: TRBV5-3; clone_size: NA; cdr3_aa: CASSPRVPSGELFF; cdr3_nt: TGTGCCAGCAGCCCGCGGGTTCCCTCCGGGGAGCTGTTTTTT
d_call: TRBD1; j_call: TRBJ1-4; v_call: TRBV5-1; clone_size: few; cdr3_aa: CASSPRTGGEEKLFF; cdr3_nt: TGCGCCAGCAGCCCTAGGACAGGGGGAGAAGAAAAACTGTTTTTT
d_call: NA; j_call: TRBJ1-1; v_call: TRBV4-1; clone_size: few; cdr3_aa: CASSPPPPRAGAEAFF; cdr3_nt: TGCGCCAGCAGCCCCCCTCCCCCCCGGGCGGGAGCTGAAGCTTTCTTT
d_call: NA; j_call: TRBJ2-7; v_call: TRBV12-3/TRBV12-4; clone_size: few; cdr3_aa: CASSLTGIRHEQYF; cdr3_nt: TGTGCCAGCAGTTTAACAGGGATTCGGCACGAGCAGTACTTC
d_call: NA; j_call: TRBJ2-5; v_call: TRBV3-1; clone_size: few; cdr3_aa: CASSQGDRPSQETQYF; cdr3_nt: TGTGCCAGCAGCCAAGGAGACAGACCCTCCCAAGAGACCCAGTACTTC